This T cell receptor (beta chain) came from a study of cytomegalovirus exposure and HLA in healthy donors. The junction had 5 bases not matched to a gene; V was cut back by 3 bases and J by 5 bases. The V gene's germline CDR1 is SGDLS and CDR2 YYNGEE. The CDR3 length is 14 residues. With 60 Vbeta and 13 Jbeta primers, the PCR was carried out. Libraries were prepared by immunoSEQ multiplex PCR; TCRdb keeps only in-frame clonotypes and omits some of them. In total, the table holds about 150,000 clones. V and J are TRBV9 and TRBJ1-1, with TRBD1 identical over 9 bases. The clonotype originates from a woman between 50 and 59 years old in good health and CMV-seronegative. The specimen sequenced was PBMCs. This chain's CDR3 is CASSGGQGGTEAFF. As DNA, the CDR3 is TGTGCCAGCAGCGGGGGACAGGGTGGTACTGAAGCTTTCTTT.